Included here is one T cell receptor (beta chain) sequence, with context. Its antigen is unidentified. This sample is drawn from a study of blood T cells in healthy people across ages. Notes on the study in general: Conclusively comparing naive with antigen-experienced cells was impossible with unsorted PBMCs.

Extraction of total RNA produced a minimum of 5 micrograms from each sample. Sample-barcoded 5' priming and a J-beta primer mix drove a second PCR of roughly 7 to 11 cycles. Each cDNA molecule, via a template-switch adaptor with 12 random nucleotides, was tagged. TCRdb used MiXCR to reprocess the 5' RACE reads, holding one entry per CDR3 protein. This sample yields around 1,900,000 distinct CDR3 sequences, of which 39% are seen a single time; under 25% belongs to the top ten. This CDR3 is built from 12 residues. V gave up 6 bases and J gave up 10 bases, with 13 bases separating them. The sample consisted of blood. The TCR was taken from a human donor in good health. V and J are TRBV12-3 or TRBV12-4 and TRBJ2-1; D possibly corresponds to TRBD1 (5 bases). This chain's CDR3 is CASRSTVNEQFF. DNA for the CDR3: TGTGCCAGCAGGTCGACAGTGAACGAGCAGTTCTTC.